The T cell receptor (beta chain) described here comes from a study of control samples from healthy donors and cancer patients. Notes on this clone: This sample includes further DNA sequences coding for the same CDR3.

Only in-frame clones appear in the TCRdb table, and some are missing; sequencing was by immunoSEQ multiplex PCR. The sample lists 130,000 or so clones, over 75% occurring once. The CDR3 runs to 14 residues. The ends were cut back, 5 bases at V and 8 bases at J, with 13 bases in the middle. Germline V gene lookup returns CDR1 MNHEY and CDR2 SMNVEV (reference sequence). The source material was blood. This clonotype was obtained from a man in his forties in good health. This rearrangement joins TRBV27 to TRBJ1-6; no clear D gene. The CDR3 DNA follows: TGTGCCAGCAGTCTCCGGGGTTCGGATTCACCCCTCCACTTT. Encoded protein: CASSLRGSDSPLHF.